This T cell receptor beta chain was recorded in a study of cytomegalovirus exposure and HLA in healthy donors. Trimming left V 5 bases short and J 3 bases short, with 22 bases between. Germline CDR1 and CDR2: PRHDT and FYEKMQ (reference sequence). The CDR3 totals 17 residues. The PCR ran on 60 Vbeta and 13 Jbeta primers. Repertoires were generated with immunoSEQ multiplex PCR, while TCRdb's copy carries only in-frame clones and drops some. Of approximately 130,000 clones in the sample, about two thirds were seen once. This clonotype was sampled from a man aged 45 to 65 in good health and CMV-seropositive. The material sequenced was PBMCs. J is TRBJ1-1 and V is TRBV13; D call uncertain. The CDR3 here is CASSLRRLSIGDTEAFF. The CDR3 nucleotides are TGTGCCAGCAGCCTCCGGAGGCTATCGATCGGGGACACTGAAGCTTTCTTT.